These 21 T cell receptor beta chains were all obtained from the same sample, sequenced in a study of regulatory T cells in long-lasting Graves disease. The sample's time point: newly diagnosed GD, antithyroid drugs for less than 3 months. Construction of the TCR library relied on RNA isolated from PBMCs. Building the TCR beta libraries relied on iRepertoire HTBI primers, and CDR3 regions underwent Arm-PCR. TCRdb ran MiXCR on the multiplex PCR reads and lists one entry per CDR3 protein. The sample carries roughly 500,000 distinct CDR3 sequences, roughly 13% recorded once. These data also formed part of another study, on T cells in Graves' hyperthyroidism and ophthalmopathy.

Specimen: peripheral blood mononuclear cells (PBMCs), collected at new diagnosis, from a patient treated with antithyroid drugs. The source is a man younger than 40 with Graves disease.

This sequence joins TRBV20-1 and TRBJ1-1, with 9 bases fitting TRBD1. From germline, CDR1 is DFQATT and CDR2 SNEGSKA (reference sequence). The CDR3 contains 14 residues. The trim removed 2 bases at V and 3 bases at J, leaving 4 bases unmatched. This CDR3 reads CSARPGQGDTEAFF. DNA of the CDR3: TGCAGTGCTAGACCGGGACAGGGCGACACTGAAGCTTTCTTT.

This clonotype was observed at least ten times. V and J are TRBV12-3 or TRBV12-4 and TRBJ1-2, with a weak D call TRBD1 (6 bases). The V end lost 6 bases, the J end lost 0 bases, and 14 bases lay between the germline ends. The CDR3 consists of 15 residues. CDR3 sequence reads: CASSTTGVANYGYTF. The CDR3 region has the DNA TGTGCCAGCAGCACGACAGGCGTCGCTAACTATGGCTACACCTTC.

This clonotype was observed many times. CDR3 in amino acids: CSVKRGQGYNEQFF. The DNA of the CDR3 is TGCAGCGTCAAGCGGGGACAGGGGTACAATGAGCAGTTCTTC. This chain links TRBV29-1 with TRBJ2-1, with 10 nucleotides matching TRBD1. CDR1 and CDR2 (germline): SQVTM, ANQGSEA. With V trimmed by 6 bases and J by 4 bases, 6 bases remained unmatched. The CDR3 covers 14 residues.

This clonotype was counted many times. The chain links TRBV28 to TRBJ2-3; the D gene is possibly TRBD2 (5 bases). V was shortened by 4 bases and J by 0 bases, with 11 bases between the two germline ends. Germline-derived CDR1 and CDR2 are MDHEN and SYDVKM. This CDR3 spans 15 amino acids. CDR3 DNA sequence: TGTGCCAGCAGTTCGGACTTCACTAGCACAGATACGCAGTATTTT. Translation gives CASSSDFTSTDTQYF.

This clonotype was observed at least ten times. The chain employs TRBV10-1 and TRBJ2-7; D might be TRBD1 or TRBD2, each matching 5 bases. V lost 6 bases and J lost 3, with 21 bases in between. The CDR3 is 16 amino acids. Germline lookup yields CDR1 WNHNN and CDR2 SYGVQD (reference sequence). CDR3 region: CASRPGRWGGSYEQYF. CDR3 DNA sequence: TGCGCCAGCAGACCGGGACGGTGGGGTGGGAGCTACGAGCAGTACTTC.

The chain combines TRBV29-1 with TRBJ2-2, with 7 bases identical to TRBD1. Germline V lookup: CDR1 SQVTM, CDR2 ANQGSEA. Trimming cost V 6 bases and J 4 bases; bases outside gene matches: 11. This CDR3 has 15 residues. The CDR3 loop reads CSVETGTVSTGELFF. In nucleotides, the CDR3 is TGCAGCGTAGAGACCGGGACAGTAAGCACCGGGGAGCTGTTTTTT.

The rearrangement joins TRBV5-1 to TRBJ2-1; a weak D match, TRBD2 (6 bases). The CDR3 covers 13 residues. Germline V CDR1 and CDR2: SGHRS, YFSETQ. V was clipped by 4 bases and J by 8 bases, with 13 bases between them. The DNA for the CDR3 is TGCGCCAGCAGCCCGACTAGATCGGATGAGCAGTTCTTC. Amino acids: CASSPTRSDEQFF.

This clonotype has ten or more counts. This sequence joins TRBV5-5 and TRBJ2-7; D is possibly TRBD1 (6 bases). The CDR3 is 14 amino acids. Germline lookup yields CDR1 SGHKS and CDR2 YYEKEE (reference sequence). The V gene lost 4 bases and the J gene lost 4 bases, with 15 bases spanning the gap. CDR3 DNA: TGTGCCAGCAGCGAGTCGGGCCAGGGGTACGAGCAGTACTTC. Translated, it gives CASSESGQGYEQYF.

The rearrangement joins TRBV2 to TRBJ2-2; TRBD2 is a possible D gene (6 bases). V lost 3 bases, J lost 4 bases, and 15 bases lay in between. The germline V gene has CDR1 SNHLY and CDR2 FYNNEI. This CDR3 comprises 16 residues. The DNA for the CDR3 is TGTGCCAGCAGTGATATAGACGGGAGATTCACCGGGGAGCTGTTTTTT. This sequence encodes CASSDIDGRFTGELFF.

This clonotype was found many times. The chain employs TRBV20-1 and TRBJ2-7, with TRBD1 as a possible D gene (5 bases). This CDR3 is 13 amino acids long. V was cut by 4 bases and J by 0 bases, with 10 bases left in between. CDR1 is DFQATT and CDR2 is SNEGSKA in the germline V gene (reference sequence). The CDR3 spells CSAMAGRSYEQYF. The CDR3 DNA follows: TGCAGTGCTATGGCAGGGCGCTCCTACGAGCAGTACTTC.

This clonotype came up many times. J is TRBJ2-5 and V is TRBV24-1, with D possibly matching TRBD2 (7 bases). V shed 1 base and J shed 0 bases, with 20 bases lying between them. CDR1 and CDR2 from the germline V gene are KGHDR and SFDVKD. This CDR3 is built from 19 residues. DNA of the CDR3: TGTGCCACCAGTGATTTTAGGGGGGAGGGAGGGGAGTACCAAGAGACCCAGTACTTC. As protein: CATSDFRGEGGEYQETQYF.

In its sample, this clonotype was seen many times. The genes are TRBV20-1 and TRBJ2-7; 10 nucleotides align to TRBD1. Germline lookup yields CDR1 DFQATT and CDR2 SNEGSKA (reference sequence). With 5 bases clipped from V and 3 bases from J, the junction kept 10 bases outside the gene matches. The CDR3 consists of 15 residues. The CDR3 nucleotides are TGCAGTGCTGCCTTTGGGACAGGGGTTTACTACGAGCAGTACTTC. It is translated as CSAAFGTGVYYEQYF.

This clonotype has ten or more counts. The V and J genes are TRBV15 and TRBJ2-1; D unresolved. Trimming cost V 0 bases and J 7 bases, with 22 bases left between them. There are 18 residues in the CDR3. CDR1 and CDR2 from the germline V gene are LNHNV and YYDKDF (reference sequence). Here the CDR3 DNA reads TGTGCCACCAGCAGAGATCAAGCGAGGCTCCTCCTGGGGAATGAGCAGTTCTTC. Its protein product is CATSRDQARLLLGNEQFF.

This chain joins TRBV12-3 or TRBV12-4 and TRBJ1-5; 8 bases fit TRBD1. With 6 bases clipped from V and 5 bases from J, the junction kept 6 bases outside the gene matches. This CDR3 is 14 amino acids long. The CDR3 bases are TGTGCCAGCAGAAGGACAGGGACGGATCAGCCCCAGCATTTT. It encodes CASRRTGTDQPQHF.

This clonotype was detected ten times or more. The V call is TRBV12-3 or TRBV12-4, the J call TRBJ2-1, with 8 bases lining up with TRBD2. V shed 5 bases, J shed 7 bases, and the junction held 19 bases outside the gene matches. The CDR3 extends over 18 amino acids. CDR3 in amino acids: CASSGLIKLAEVANEQFF. For the CDR3, the DNA is TGTGCCAGCAGTGGCCTAATCAAACTAGCGGAAGTTGCAAATGAGCAGTTCTTC.

At least ten counts were recorded for this clonotype. This chain connects TRBV12-3 or TRBV12-4 to TRBJ1-4, with 12 bases that match TRBD1. Trimming at V came to 3 bases and at J to 10 bases, leaving 3 bases not matched to a gene. The CDR3 is 14 residues long. Written as DNA, the CDR3 is TGTGCCAGCAGTTTGGGACAGGGGGCGTTAAAACTGTTTTTT. This codes for CASSLGQGALKLFF.

The chain carries TRBV5-5 and TRBJ2-1; TRBD2 matches at 11 bases. There are 17 residues in the CDR3. V shed 4 bases, J shed 4 bases, and the junction held 10 bases outside the gene matches. Germline CDR1 SGHKS, CDR2 YYEKEE (reference sequence). The CDR3: CASSAEIAGGVYNEQFF. CDR3 in DNA: TGTGCCAGCAGCGCAGAAATAGCGGGAGGGGTATACAATGAGCAGTTCTTC.

The chain is built from TRBV3-1 and TRBJ2-7; TRBD1 matches at 9 bases. Trimming took 2 bases from V and 4 from J; bases not matched to a gene: 6. There are 15 residues in the CDR3. Germline CDR1 LGHDT, CDR2 YNNKEL (reference sequence). DNA of the CDR3: TGTGCCAGCAGCCAAAAGGGACAGGGAAGGTACGAGCAGTACTTC. Protein sequence: CASSQKGQGRYEQYF.

This clonotype was recorded at least ten times. This rearrangement joins TRBV27 to TRBJ2-1; 10 bases line up with TRBD1. The CDR3 contains 15 residues. The J segment lost 7 bases and the V segment lost 6 bases, leaving 9 bases of the junction unmatched. Germline V gene sequence: CDR1 MNHEY, CDR2 SMNVEV (reference sequence). The CDR3 region has the DNA TGTGCCAGCAGCCGGGACAGGGGTGGGTGGAATGAGCAGTTCTTC. It yields the protein CASSRDRGGWNEQFF.

This clonotype was counted at least ten times. The chain has TRBV29-1 and TRBJ2-7; 7 bases match TRBD1. V shed 1 base and J 2 bases; nucleotides not matched to a gene: 2. Germline V gene data show CDR1 as SQVTM and CDR2 as ANQGSEA. The CDR3 has 13 amino acids. This CDR3 reads CSVEGQGAYEQYF. The CDR3, as DNA: TGCAGCGTTGAAGGGCAGGGGGCCTACGAGCAGTACTTC.

The DNA for the CDR3 is TGTGCCAGTCAAGGAGGACTAGCGAGCTACAATGAGCAGTTCTTC. Protein sequence: CASQGGLASYNEQFF. The chain joins TRBV19 to TRBJ2-1; 9 bases are shared with TRBD2. After removal of 8 bases from V and 3 bases from J, the junction contained 8 bases not matched to a gene. CDR3 length: 15 residues. In germline, CDR1 is LNHDA, CDR2 SQIVND (reference sequence).